This T cell receptor beta chain was identified during a study of T cells in Graves' hyperthyroidism and ophthalmopathy. This clonotype turned up a few times. This CDR3 is 15 amino acids long. The V and J ends lost 6 bases and 0 bases respectively, with 13 bases between them. Germline CDR1 reads KGHSH; CDR2 reads LQKENI. Amplification targeted TCR beta CDR3 regions from RNA transcripts. First-round RT-PCR of the TCR CDR3 relied on the HTBI primer set. TCRdb recomputed calls from the multiplex PCR reads with MiXCR, one row per CDR3 protein. The sample carries approximately 530,000 distinct CDR3 sequences, about 20% recorded once.

The chain is built from TRBV18 and TRBJ2-3; the D gene could be TRBD1 or TRBD2 (5 bases each). Sequenced input: blood. This sequence was found in a middle-aged man with Graves' ophthalmopathy. Written as DNA, the CDR3 is TGTGCCAGCTCCCCCGGGGCGAGAAGCACAGATACGCAGTATTTT. This encodes CASSPGARSTDTQYF.